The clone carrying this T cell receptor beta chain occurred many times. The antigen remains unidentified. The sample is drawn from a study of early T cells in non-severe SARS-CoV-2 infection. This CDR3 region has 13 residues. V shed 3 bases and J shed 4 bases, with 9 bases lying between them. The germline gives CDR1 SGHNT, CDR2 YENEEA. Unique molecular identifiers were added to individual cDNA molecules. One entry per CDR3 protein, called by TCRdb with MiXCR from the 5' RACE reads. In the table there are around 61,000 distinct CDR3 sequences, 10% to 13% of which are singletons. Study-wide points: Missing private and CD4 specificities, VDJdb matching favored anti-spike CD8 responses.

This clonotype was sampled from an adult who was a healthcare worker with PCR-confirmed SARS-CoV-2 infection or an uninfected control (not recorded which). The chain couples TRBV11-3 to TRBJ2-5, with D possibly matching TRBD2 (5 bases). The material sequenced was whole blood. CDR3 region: CASSFQEAETQYF. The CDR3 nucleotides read TGTGCCAGCAGCTTCCAGGAGGCAGAGACCCAGTACTTC.